Shown below are 16 T cell receptor beta chains from a single sample sequenced in a study. MiXCR, run by TCRdb on the RT-PCR reads, gives a single entry per CDR3 protein. The sample yields approximately 720,000 distinct CDR3 sequences, approximately 14% seen once. Material for sequencing was memory CD4+ T cells from blood. Receptor source: a female donor in good health, serving as a healthy control.

In regard to this clonotype: The germline gene is not matched at one end of the junction; a read error may be the cause. The chain recombines TRBV27 with TRBJ2-5; TRBD1 aligns across 7 bases. The CDR3 sequence is 15 residues long. The V gene's germline CDR1 is MNHEY and CDR2 SMNVEV (reference sequence). Here the CDR3 reads CASSPFKTGYETHYF. In DNA form, the CDR3 reads TGTGCCAGCAGTCCCTTCAAGACAGGGTACGAGACCCATTACTTC.

This clonotype was seen just once. The V call is TRBV5-1, the J call TRBJ2-7, with TRBD2 matching over 13 bases. The germline CDR1 and CDR2 sequences are SGHRS and YFSETQ. Trimming took 3 bases from V and 3 from J; bases not matched to a gene: 15. The CDR3 has 19 amino acids. CDR3: CASSSPGTSGTQYSYEQYF. CDR3 nucleotides: TGCGCCAGCAGCTCCCCCGGGACTAGCGGGACACAATACAGCTACGAGCAGTACTTC.

This clonotype was detected a few times. The chain has TRBV6-2 or TRBV6-3 and TRBJ2-3; D is unclear. CDR3 size: 13 residues. V was cut by 2 bases and J by 5 bases, with 8 bases left in between. Germline loops: CDR1 MNHEY, CDR2 SVGEGT. CDR3 sequence reads: CASSYNWRDTQYF. Here the CDR3 DNA reads TGTGCCAGCAGTTACAATTGGAGAGATACGCAGTATTTT.

Many counts were recorded for this clonotype. The rearrangement links TRBV20-1 to TRBJ1-2; 7 nucleotides line up with TRBD1. The CDR3 has 13 amino acids. J lost 6 bases, V lost 4 bases, and 8 bases had no gene match. The germline V gene has CDR1 DFQATT and CDR2 SNEGSKA (reference sequence). The CDR3 loop reads CSAIRGPLDGYTF. The CDR3, as DNA: TGCAGTGCTATTAGGGGGCCCTTGGATGGCTACACCTTC.

This clonotype showed up just a few times. The rearrangement uses TRBV5-1 and TRBJ1-1; TRBD1 aligns across 7 bases. Trimming cost V 4 bases and J 7 bases; bases outside gene matches: 13. The CDR3 contains 15 residues. The germline gives CDR1 SGHRS, CDR2 YFSETQ. As DNA, the CDR3 is TGCGCCAGCAGCCTAGAGGAGGGGGCGCAGAATGAAGCTTTCTTT. This encodes CASSLEEGAQNEAFF.

This clonotype was counted many times. The chain links TRBV7-2 to TRBJ2-7; 10 bases line up with TRBD1. V shed 5 bases and J 5 bases; nucleotides not matched to a gene: 6. Germline V lookup: CDR1 SGHTA, CDR2 FQGNSA. There are 14 residues in the CDR3. For the CDR3, the DNA is TGTGCCAGCAGCACGACAGGGGGCATCGACGAGCAGTACTTC. Its translation is CASSTTGGIDEQYF.

The table lists this clonotype with a few counts. V usage is TRBV6-2 or TRBV6-3 and J usage is TRBJ1-5; perhaps TRBD1 as D (5 bases). Germline CDR1 reads MNHEY; CDR2 reads SVGEGT. The CDR3 loop spans 14 amino acids. The V end was cut by 8 bases, the J end by 6 bases, with 17 bases between. The CDR3 loop reads CASRGQGKGQPQHF. CDR3 bases: TGTGCCAGCCGGGGCCAGGGAAAAGGTCAGCCCCAGCATTTT.

This clonotype was seen only a few times. This chain links TRBV6-6 with TRBJ1-2, with 7 nucleotides matching TRBD1. The germline CDR1 and CDR2 sequences are MNHNY and SVGAGI (reference sequence). The CDR3 consists of 13 residues. J lost 3 bases, V lost 6 bases, and 4 bases had no gene match. The CDR3 loop is CASSRGVDYGYTF. Here the CDR3 DNA reads TGTGCCAGCAGCAGGGGGGTTGACTATGGCTACACCTTC.

This clonotype was counted between two and nine times. The chain couples TRBV9 to TRBJ1-2; perhaps TRBD1 as D (6 bases). V was shortened by 1 base and J by 8 bases, with 15 bases between the two germline ends. CDR3 length: 14 residues. The germline V gene has CDR1 SGDLS and CDR2 YYNGEE. The CDR3 spells CASSVSSGARGYTF. CDR3 in DNA: TGTGCCAGCAGCGTAAGTTCAGGGGCGCGAGGCTACACCTTC.

This clonotype was seen many times. The V call is TRBV29-1, the J call TRBJ2-7; TRBD2 might be the D (5 bases). Germline V gene sequence: CDR1 SQVTM, CDR2 ANQGSEA. There are 12 residues in the CDR3. V was trimmed by 5 bases and J by 7 bases, leaving 15 bases between them. For the CDR3, the DNA is TGCAGCGTTTCCAGCGGTCTGAAAGAGCAGTACTTC. Amino acid sequence: CSVSSGLKEQYF.

V and J are TRBV20-1 and TRBJ2-5, with no clear D. The CDR3 covers 14 residues. V was clipped by 0 bases and J by 4 bases, with 12 bases between them. Germline assignment: CDR1 DFQATT and CDR2 SNEGSKA (reference sequence). Here the CDR3 DNA reads TGCAGTGCTAGAGAAGCCTTGATGGGAGAGACCCAGTACTTC. Translation gives CSAREALMGETQYF.

This clonotype appeared a few times. This chain uses TRBV2 with TRBJ2-3; TRBD2 agrees at 10 bases. Germline values: CDR1 SNHLY, CDR2 FYNNEI. CDR3 length equals 16 residues. The junction had 7 bases not matched to a gene; V was cut back by 7 bases and J by 0 bases. The CDR3 region has the DNA TGTGCCAGCAAAATGGGACTAGCGCCTAGCACAGATACGCAGTATTTT. This sequence encodes CASKMGLAPSTDTQYF.

The chain carries TRBV5-4 and TRBJ2-5; 9 bases line up with TRBD2. This CDR3 spans 15 amino acids. CDR1 is SGHNT, CDR2 YYREEE, per germline (reference sequence). J lost 1 base, V lost 4 bases, and 5 bases had no gene match. The CDR3 is CASSGGTSSQETQYF. CDR3 in DNA: TGTGCCAGCAGCGGAGGGACTAGCAGCCAAGAGACCCAGTACTTC.

This clonotype was seen at least ten times. The V and J genes are TRBV29-1 and TRBJ2-5, with D uncertain. V lost 3 bases to trimming and J lost 1 base, with 9 bases between them. The CDR3 extends over 13 amino acids. From germline, CDR1 is SQVTM and CDR2 ANQGSEA. For the CDR3, the DNA is TGCAGCGTTGATCTGGAGATCCAAGAGACCCAGTACTTC. Translation gives CSVDLEIQETQYF.

This clonotype was found once. The chain combines TRBV5-1 with TRBJ2-7; maybe TRBD2 (7 bases). V lost 0 bases, J lost 3 bases, and 16 bases lay in between. CDR1 SGHRS and CDR2 YFSETQ come from the germline V gene. The CDR3 consists of 16 residues. CDR3 in amino acids: CASSLGGGGELYEQYF. In DNA, the CDR3 is TGCGCCAGCAGCTTGGGTGGAGGGGGGGAGCTCTACGAGCAGTACTTC.

This clonotype was seen only a few times. The chain joins TRBV4-3 to TRBJ2-7; tentatively, D is TRBD2 (5 bases). The CDR3 covers 16 residues. Germline V gene data show CDR1 as LGHNA and CDR2 as YSLEER. Between the trimmed V and J ends, which lost 0 bases and 2 bases, there was a span of 14 bases. CDR3 loop: CASSQDLWTAAYEQYF. For the CDR3, the DNA is TGCGCCAGCAGCCAAGATTTGTGGACTGCCGCCTACGAGCAGTACTTC.